One and the same sample provided the 12 T cell receptor beta chains below, sequenced in a study of T cells in localized non-small cell lung cancer. Repertoires were generated with immunoSEQ multiplex PCR, while TCRdb's copy carries only in-frame clones and drops some. Here the sample spans some 72,000 clones, 70% to 90% being singletons. The sample consisted of peripheral blood, taken before any cancer treatment. Receptor source: a man aged 40 to 69 with stage I lung adenocarcinoma.

This chain connects TRBV19 to TRBJ1-2, with no clear D. Trimming took 5 bases from V and 2 from J, leaving 9 bases between them. CDR3 length: 13 amino acids. CDR1 and CDR2 from the germline V gene are LNHDA and SQIVND (reference sequence). The chain's CDR3 is CASSAGGNYGYTF. The CDR3 nucleotides read TGTGCCAGTAGTGCGGGTGGCAACTATGGCTACACCTTC.

V gene TRBV30 combines with J gene TRBJ2-7, with 10 bases lining up with TRBD1. J lost 2 bases, V lost 5 bases, and 6 bases had no gene match. Germline CDR1 GTSNPN, CDR2 SVGIG (reference sequence). This CDR3 is 14 amino acids long. The CDR3 coding sequence is TGTGCCTGGGGTGCCGGGACAGGGGCCTACGAGCAGTACTTC. This gives the protein CAWGAGTGAYEQYF.

This chain connects TRBV6-6 to TRBJ2-2, with 8 positions matching TRBD2. The CDR3 runs 16 residues. The V and J ends lost 0 bases and 5 bases, in that order; junction bases with no gene match: 5. From germline, CDR1 is MNHNY and CDR2 SVGAGI (reference sequence). This CDR3 is CASSYSGGRRTGELFF. DNA for the CDR3: TGTGCCAGCAGTTACTCAGGCGGGAGGAGGACCGGGGAGCTGTTTTTT.

J is TRBJ2-5 and V is TRBV2; 9 positions match TRBD1. The CDR3 is 14 residues long. Trimming took 3 bases from V and 5 from J; bases not matched to a gene: 4. Germline CDR1 reads SNHLY; CDR2 reads FYNNEI. In DNA, the CDR3 is TGTGCCAGCAGTGAGCAACAGGGGGCTGAGACCCAGTACTTC. Protein: CASSEQQGAETQYF.

The rearrangement uses TRBV11-2 and TRBJ2-7; unclear D gene. This CDR3 region has 12 residues. CDR1 SGHAT and CDR2 FQNNGV come from the germline V gene. V dropped 5 bases and J dropped 7 bases, with 12 bases sitting between them. CDR3 bases: TGTGCCAGCAGCCCGGTCCGTAGGGAGCAGTACTTC. Protein sequence: CASSPVRREQYF.

The V gene is TRBV28, the J gene TRBJ2-7, with 8 nucleotides matching TRBD2. Germline V gene lookup returns CDR1 MDHEN and CDR2 SYDVKM. The trim removed 8 bases at V and 1 base at J, leaving 7 bases unmatched. The CDR3 runs to 14 residues. Here the CDR3 reads CASRSGGHSYEQYF. The CDR3 DNA is TGTGCCAGCCGAAGCGGGGGACATTCCTACGAGCAGTACTTC.

The V gene is TRBV28, the J gene TRBJ2-2; D unclear. The CDR3 covers 14 residues. Trimming took off 3 bases at V and 1 base at J, with 6 bases between the two ends. Germline lookup yields CDR1 MDHEN and CDR2 SYDVKM. The CDR3 nucleotides are TGTGCCAGCAGTTTGGAACTGAACACCGGGGAGCTGTTTTTT. This translates into CASSLELNTGELFF.

This clone was observed a few times. V is TRBV4-1 and J is TRBJ2-7; D not resolved. From germline, CDR1 is MGHRA and CDR2 YSYEKL. Trimming removed 2 bases at V and 2 bases at J, with 10 bases between. This CDR3 comprises 14 residues. Here the CDR3 reads CASSQTPSTYEQYF. CDR3 nucleotide sequence: TGCGCCAGCAGCCAAACCCCGTCCACCTACGAGCAGTACTTC.

The gene calls are TRBV27 and TRBJ2-3; 8 nucleotides agree with TRBD2. The CDR3 has 15 residues. Trimming cost V 2 bases and J 4 bases; bases outside gene matches: 5. The germline gives CDR1 MNHEY, CDR2 SMNVEV (reference sequence). The CDR3 loop reads CASSLNGGRPDTQYF. CDR3 nucleotides: TGTGCCAGCAGTTTAAATGGCGGGAGGCCAGATACGCAGTATTTT.

This rearrangement joins TRBV6-1 to TRBJ2-5; 11 nucleotides line up with TRBD1. The J call may be mistaken, given a closer DNA end match to TRBJ2-7. This CDR3 spans 15 amino acids. In germline, CDR1 is MNHNS, CDR2 SASEGT. The CDR3 DNA is TGTGCCAGCAGTGGTGGACAGGGGGCCTCCTACGAGCAGTACTTC. It codes for CASSGGQGASYEQYF.

This clone has a count of ten or more. V gene TRBV19 combines with J gene TRBJ1-2; possibly TRBD1 for D (5 bases). The germline V gene has CDR1 LNHDA and CDR2 SQIVND (reference sequence). The V end lost 5 bases, the J end lost 8 bases, and 21 bases lay between the germline ends. CDR3 size: 15 residues. CDR3 in amino acids: CASSPRLRVVGGYTF. The DNA for the CDR3 is TGTGCCAGTAGTCCGCGCCTCAGGGTAGTGGGAGGCTACACCTTC.

This sequence joins TRBV10-3 and TRBJ2-3, with D unresolved. From germline, CDR1 is ENHRY and CDR2 SYGVKD. The CDR3 consists of 13 residues. Trimming removed 3 bases at V and 7 bases at J, with 11 bases between. The CDR3 DNA reads as TGTGCCATCAGTGATCCTAAGAAGAATACGCAGTATTTT. This gives the protein CAISDPKKNTQYF.